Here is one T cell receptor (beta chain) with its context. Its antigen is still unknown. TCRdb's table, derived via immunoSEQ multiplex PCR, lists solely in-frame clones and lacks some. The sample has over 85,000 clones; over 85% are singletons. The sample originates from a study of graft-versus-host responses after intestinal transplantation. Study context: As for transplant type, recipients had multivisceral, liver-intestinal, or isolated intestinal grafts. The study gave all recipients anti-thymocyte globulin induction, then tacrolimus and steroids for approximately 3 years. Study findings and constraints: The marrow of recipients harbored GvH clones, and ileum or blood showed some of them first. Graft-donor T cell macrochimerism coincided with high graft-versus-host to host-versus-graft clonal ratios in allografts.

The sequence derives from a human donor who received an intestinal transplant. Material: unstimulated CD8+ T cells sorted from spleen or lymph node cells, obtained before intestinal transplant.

The CDR3 region is CASSTGVPYEQYF. For the CDR3, the DNA is TGTGCCAGTAGTACGGGGGTTCCCTACGAGCAGTACTTC. The chain couples TRBV19 to TRBJ2-7, with D perhaps matching TRBD2 (6 bases). The germline V gene encodes CDR1 LNHDA and CDR2 SQIVND (reference sequence). Trimming removed 4 bases at V and 2 bases at J, with 9 bases between. The CDR3 covers 13 residues.